The next 29 T cell receptor beta chains were all read from a single sample in a study of read filtering for tumor transcriptome and immune sequencing. From 400 to 450 ng of RNA, a library with molecular barcoded alpha/delta and beta/gamma adaptors was made. TCRdb re-called the reads with MiXCR, one entry per CDR3 protein. Counted here are about 25,000 distinct CDR3 sequences, 22% occurring once; the ten biggest clones make up about half. Specimen: a population of CD138-negative cells sorted from bone marrow. Receptors were obtained from a donor aged 40 or older with multiple myeloma.

Note on this clonotype: A much more abundant neighbour one base away suggests this may be a read error. The chain is built from TRBV7-2 and TRBJ1-3; D gene unclear. This CDR3 is built from 14 residues. Germline V gives CDR1 SGHTA, CDR2 FQGNSA. The CDR3 DNA reads TGTGCCAGCAGCTTGGGCCTCTCTGCAAACACCATATATTTT. It encodes CASSLGLSANTIYF. Looking up the rest from reference TRBV7-2 and TRBJ1-3 gives the full variable domain: GAGVSQSPSNKVTEKGKDVELRCDPISGHTALYWYRQSLGQGLEFLIYFQGNSAPDKSGLPSDRFSAERTGGSVSTLTIQRTQQEDSAVYLCASSLGLSANTIYFGEGSWLTVV.

This clonotype was seen many times. The CDR3 sequence is CASSSGQPNTEAFF. The CDR3 DNA sequence: TGTGCCAGCAGCTCGGGACAGCCGAACACTGAAGCTTTCTTT. V is TRBV7-3 and J is TRBJ1-1; TRBD1 aligns across 7 bases. Per germline, CDR1 SGHTA and CDR2 FQGTGA. There are 14 residues in the CDR3. Trimming removed 4 bases from V and 1 base from J; junction bases left unmatched: 3.

This clonotype appeared many times. The chain couples TRBV2 to TRBJ2-1; TRBD2 agrees at 12 bases. V gave up 4 bases and J gave up 9 bases; unmatched junction bases: 4. Germline V gene data show CDR1 as SNHLY and CDR2 as FYNNEI. CDR3 size: 14 residues. CDR3 in amino acids: CASSGLAGVGEQFF. The DNA for the CDR3 is TGTGCCAGCAGTGGACTAGCGGGGGTTGGTGAGCAGTTCTTC.

The chain couples TRBV5-1 to TRBJ2-1; no clear D. Trimming removed 0 bases at V and 3 bases at J, with 16 bases between. Germline V gives CDR1 SGHRS, CDR2 YFSETQ. The CDR3 loop spans 17 amino acids. Here the CDR3 reads CASSLELARLNYNEQFF. In nucleotides, the CDR3 is TGCGCCAGCAGCTTGGAACTTGCCAGATTAAACTACAATGAGCAGTTCTTC. Together with reference TRBV5-1 and TRBJ2-1, the CDR3 gives the full variable domain: KAGVTQTPRYLIKTRGQQVTLSCSPISGHRSVSWYQQTPGQGLQFLFEYFSETQRNKGNFPGRFSGRQFSNSRSEMNVSTLELGDSALYLCASSLELARLNYNEQFFGPGTRLTVL.

This clonotype was detected a few times. The chain uses TRBV20-1 and TRBJ1-5; tentatively, D is TRBD1 (6 bases). Germline CDR1 is DFQATT and CDR2 is SNEGSKA (reference sequence). The length of the CDR3 is 14 residues. The V end lost 5 bases, the J end lost 6 bases, and 17 bases lay between the germline ends. The CDR3, as DNA: TGCAGTGCTCCTCCACAGGGATCAGCTCAGCCCCAGCATTTT. The encoded protein is CSAPPQGSAQPQHF.

Points on this clonotype: A clone one base away is much larger, so this may be a read error. This CDR3 is missing its conserved last phenylalanine or tryptophan, likely due to a read error. J is TRBJ2-1 and V is TRBV7-9; D is tentatively TRBD1 or TRBD2 (5 bases each). V gave up 9 bases and J gave up 0 bases, with 15 bases separating them. Germline-derived CDR1 and CDR2 are SEHNR and FQNEAQ (reference sequence). The CDR3 is made up of 15 amino acids. The CDR3 nucleotides are TGTGCCAGTAAACCCGGGACGAACTCCTACAATGAGCAGTTCTCC. Encoded protein: CASKPGTNSYNEQFS.

This clonotype came up a few times. DNA of the CDR3: TGTGCCAGCAGTTACCTACAGGAACAGCCCCAGCATTTT. Protein product: CASSYLQEQPQHF. The chain is built from TRBV6-6 and TRBJ1-5; D is possibly TRBD1 (5 bases). V was trimmed by 2 bases and J by 7 bases, leaving 9 bases between them. The CDR3 has 13 amino acids. Germline V gives CDR1 MNHNY, CDR2 SVGAGI (reference sequence).

A note on this clonotype: Possible read error: a much larger clone is one base away. This rearrangement joins TRBV10-3 to TRBJ1-1; D not certain. Germline values: CDR1 ENHRY, CDR2 SYGVKD. This CDR3 is 14 amino acids long. Trimming left V 10 bases short and J 0 bases short, with 15 bases between. The CDR3 here is CASTTGGVNTEAFF. In DNA form, the CDR3 reads TGTGCCAGTACAACGGGAGGAGTGAACACTGAAGCTTTCTTT.

This clonotype counts as medium-sized. The genes are TRBV7-2 and TRBJ2-7; D call uncertain. Deletions cut 5 bases from V and 5 bases from J, with 19 bases between. CDR1 is SGHTA, CDR2 FQGNSA, per germline. This CDR3 is 15 amino acids long. In DNA form, the CDR3 reads TGTGCCAGCAGCGCGGCGGTCACGCTGATTCACGAGCAGTACTTC. Translation gives CASSAAVTLIHEQYF.

Here the CDR3 reads CASSPLEAPGGEQFF. In DNA, the CDR3 is TGTGCCAGCTCACCACTCGAGGCCCCCGGAGGTGAGCAGTTCTTC. The chain recombines TRBV18 with TRBJ2-1, with D maybe TRBD2 (5 bases). The germline V gene encodes CDR1 KGHSH and CDR2 LQKENI. The length of the CDR3 is 15 residues. With 1 base removed from V and 9 bases from J, the gap between germline ends came to 16 bases.

As concerns this clonotype: Being one base from a much bigger clone, this may be a read error. The rearrangement uses TRBV7-9 and TRBJ2-3, with a possible D match to TRBD2 (6 bases). Trimming removed 5 bases at V and 8 bases at J, with 14 bases between. Germline assignment: CDR1 SEHNR and CDR2 FQNEAQ (reference sequence). The CDR3 runs 13 residues. This CDR3 reads CASSPGGVRTQYF. CDR3 nucleotides: TGTGCCAGCAGCCCCGGGGGTGTTCGTACGCAGTATTTT.

The table lists this clonotype with many counts. This sequence joins TRBV10-2 and TRBJ1-1; D remains unclear. CDR3 length: 15 residues. CDR1 is WSHSY, CDR2 SAAADI, per germline. Trimming took off 0 bases at V and 1 base at J, with 9 bases between the two ends. CDR3 in DNA: TGCGCCAGCAGTGAGTCGGGTGAGGGGAACACTGAAGCTTTCTTT. It codes for CASSESGEGNTEAFF.

Notes on this clonotype: A much bigger clone sits one base away, suggesting this may be a read error. This chain uses TRBV11-2 with TRBJ2-7; no definite D call. The CDR3 covers 11 residues. Germline CDR1 SGHAT, CDR2 FQNNGV. The CDR3 protein is CAGSSMVEQYF. Here the CDR3 DNA reads TGTGCCGGCAGTTCGATGGTCGAGCAGTACTTC.

This clonotype was detected many times. The chain combines TRBV12-3 or TRBV12-4 with TRBJ1-3; 11 positions match TRBD1. V lost 4 bases, J lost 4 bases, and 6 bases stayed unmatched. This CDR3 comprises 16 residues. CDR3 protein: CASSSGQGARGNTIYF. The CDR3 bases are TGTGCCAGCAGTTCCGGACAGGGGGCGCGAGGAAACACCATATATTTT.

This clonotype showed up just a few times. This chain links TRBV20-1 with TRBJ2-4, with D possibly matching TRBD2 (6 bases). V lost 7 bases and J lost 1, with 17 bases in between. Per germline, CDR1 DFQATT and CDR2 SNEGSKA (reference sequence). There are 15 residues in the CDR3. In DNA, the CDR3 is TGCAGTGTCTTTCGGGGGAAAGGGGCCAAAAACATTCAGTACTTC. This encodes CSVFRGKGAKNIQYF.

This clonotype was seen many times. V gene TRBV20-1 combines with J gene TRBJ2-1, with D unclear. Germline lookup yields CDR1 DFQATT and CDR2 SNEGSKA (reference sequence). CDR3 length equals 11 residues. V was clipped by 0 bases and J by 8 bases, with 5 bases between them. This CDR3 reads CSAREMHEQFF. The CDR3 DNA reads TGCAGTGCTAGAGAGATGCATGAGCAGTTCTTC.

The chain uses TRBV20-1 and TRBJ1-4; 8 bases agree with TRBD1. The germline V gene encodes CDR1 DFQATT and CDR2 SNEGSKA (reference sequence). The CDR3 loop spans 13 amino acids. Germline trimming cut 1 base from V and 8 bases from J; bases unmatched to any gene: 3. CDR3 in amino acids: CSARGSGGEKLFF. CDR3 sequence (DNA): TGCAGTGCTAGAGGGTCAGGGGGCGAAAAACTGTTTTTT.

The table lists this clonotype with many counts. This rearrangement joins TRBV20-1 to TRBJ2-5; no firm D call. CDR3 length: 11 residues. Per germline, CDR1 DFQATT and CDR2 SNEGSKA (reference sequence). Between the trimmed V and J ends, which lost 5 bases and 5 bases, there was a span of 9 bases. CDR3 nucleotide sequence: TGCAGTGCTGGAAAGGAGGAGACCCAGTACTTC. This sequence encodes CSAGKEETQYF.

The rearrangement uses TRBV7-3 and TRBJ1-3; D may be TRBD1 (5 bases). CDR1 and CDR2 (germline): SGHTA, FQGTGA. With 5 bases removed from V and 7 bases from J, the gap between germline ends came to 21 bases. CDR3 size: 16 residues. CDR3 nucleotide sequence: TGTGCCAGCAGCCCCGGACATATGGGATCCGGGAACACCATATATTTT. It specifies CASSPGHMGSGNTIYF.

A remark on this clonotype: A read error may explain this, as a much larger clone is one base away. This chain uses TRBV10-3 with TRBJ2-3; 7 nucleotides line up with TRBD1. CDR3 size: 16 residues. Germline CDR1 is ENHRY and CDR2 is SYGVKD. The CDR3 nucleotides read TGTGCCACCAGTGACCGACCCGGGACAGTCACAGATACGCAGTATTTT. Translating gives CATSDRPGTVTDTQYF.

This clonotype was seen many times. V gene TRBV7-2 combines with J gene TRBJ2-3; D is possibly TRBD1 (6 bases). The CDR3 runs 15 residues. V was cut by 1 base and J by 2 bases, with 10 bases left in between. Germline lookup yields CDR1 SGHTA and CDR2 FQGNSA. CDR3: CASSLVWTATDTQYF. In DNA form, the CDR3 reads TGTGCCAGCAGCTTAGTGTGGACAGCCACAGATACGCAGTATTTT. The entire variable domain, with the rest obtained from reference TRBV7-2 and TRBJ2-3, is as follows: GAGVSQSPSNKVTEKGKDVELRCDPISGHTALYWYRQSLGQGLEFLIYFQGNSAPDKSGLPSDRFSAERTGGSVSTLTIQRTQQEDSAVYLCASSLVWTATDTQYFGPGTRLTVL.

Many counts were recorded for this clonotype. This chain joins TRBV3-1 and TRBJ2-1; 9 nucleotides align to TRBD2. The V gene end was trimmed by 7 bases and the J gene end by 7 bases; junction bases not matched to a gene: 14. The CDR3 runs 16 residues. Germline V gives CDR1 LGHDT, CDR2 YNNKEL (reference sequence). The CDR3 DNA reads TGTGCCAGCAACCCCCGGGGGCGGGGGGGCCGGAATGAGCAGTTCTTC. Its translation is CASNPRGRGGRNEQFF.

This clonotype was counted many times. The V call is TRBV18, the J call TRBJ1-4; D uncertain. CDR3 length: 13 amino acids. Trimming pared 5 bases from V and 6 bases from J, leaving 10 bases between. In germline, CDR1 is KGHSH, CDR2 LQKENI. The CDR3 region is CASSAVEDEKLFF. In DNA form, the CDR3 reads TGTGCCAGCTCAGCCGTTGAGGATGAAAAACTGTTTTTT.

On this clonotype itself: A much bigger clone sits one base away, suggesting this may be a read error. V is TRBV10-1 and J is TRBJ2-7; 7 nucleotides align to TRBD1. Looked up from germline, CDR1 is WNHNN and CDR2 is SYGVQD (reference sequence). The junction had 8 bases not matched to a gene; V was cut back by 3 bases and J by 6 bases. This CDR3 comprises 14 residues. CDR3 coding DNA: TGCGCCAGCAGTGACCCGGGACAGCCCTGCGAGCAGTACTTC. This sequence encodes CASSDPGQPCEQYF.

The gene calls are TRBV7-3 and TRBJ2-3; 8 positions match TRBD1. Germline loops: CDR1 SGHTA, CDR2 FQGTGA. The V gene end was trimmed by 5 bases and the J gene end by 8 bases; junction bases not matched to a gene: 3. The length of the CDR3 is 12 residues. The CDR3 reads CASSVTGGTQYF. The CDR3, as DNA: TGTGCCAGCAGCGTTACAGGGGGTACGCAGTATTTT.

Here the CDR3 reads CASSSDRGKGQPQHF. CDR3 nucleotide sequence: TGTGCCAGCAGCTCGGACAGGGGAAAAGGTCAGCCCCAGCATTTT. The chain is built from TRBV7-9 and TRBJ1-5; 9 bases match TRBD1. J was trimmed by 6 bases and V by 4 bases; bases with no gene match: 7. The CDR3 has 15 amino acids. Germline assignment: CDR1 SEHNR and CDR2 FQNEAQ (reference sequence).

Ten or more counts support this clonotype. The chain carries TRBV20-1 and TRBJ2-7; 7 bases are shared with TRBD1. This CDR3 is 13 amino acids long. With 3 bases clipped from V and 4 bases from J, the junction kept 6 bases outside the gene matches. Germline CDR1 reads DFQATT; CDR2 reads SNEGSKA (reference sequence). CDR3: CSASSTGVYEQYF. In DNA form, the CDR3 reads TGCAGTGCTAGTAGCACAGGGGTTTACGAGCAGTACTTC.

The table lists this clonotype with a few counts. The J gene is TRBJ1-5, the V gene TRBV20-1, with 7 bases fitting TRBD1. This CDR3 has 15 residues. Germline V gene data show CDR1 as DFQATT and CDR2 as SNEGSKA (reference sequence). J was trimmed by 12 bases and V by 5 bases; bases with no gene match: 19. CDR3 sequence reads: CSAGGTGAARSDQHF. CDR3 in DNA: TGCAGTGCTGGTGGTACAGGGGCCGCGCGGTCCGACCAGCATTTT.

In regard to this clonotype: A read error may be the cause here, since a much bigger clone is one base away. The V gene is TRBV12-3 or TRBV12-4, the J gene TRBJ1-5, with TRBD1 matching 10 bases. The CDR3 has 17 amino acids. CDR3 bases: TGTGCCAGCAGTCGACAGGGGGCGCGAAATAGCAGTCAGCCCCAGCATTTT. Protein product: CASSRQGARNSSQPQHF.